One sample yielded the 21 T cell receptor beta chains listed below, sequenced in a study of blood T cell repertoires in COVID-19. The assay was immunoSEQ multiplex PCR, and TCRdb's table has in-frame clones only and misses some. The table shows 150,000 to 250,000 clones, with 94% occurring only once. Specimen: peripheral blood. The receptors originated from a man aged 30-40 years with COVID-19, enrolled during active disease.

The V gene is TRBV5-6, the J gene TRBJ1-2; possible D gene TRBD1, 6 bases. V was clipped by 4 bases and J by 3 bases, with 13 bases between them. This CDR3 has 14 residues. Germline CDR1 and CDR2: SGHDT and YYEEEE. CDR3 amino acids: CASSPRQDYYGYTF. The CDR3 DNA follows: TGTGCCAGCAGCCCAAGACAGGACTACTATGGCTACACCTTC.

This chain joins TRBV6-4 and TRBJ2-1; 12 bases agree with TRBD2. The CDR3 is 16 residues long. In germline, CDR1 is MRHNA, CDR2 SNTAGT. V lost 5 bases and J lost 8; bases outside the gene matches: 10. In DNA form, the CDR3 reads TGTGCCAGCAGTCCGCGTCCTAGCGGGGGGGCCTATGAGCAGTTCTTC. It specifies CASSPRPSGGAYEQFF.

The chain couples TRBV10-3 to TRBJ2-5; possibly TRBD1 for D (6 bases). Germline assignment: CDR1 ENHRY and CDR2 SYGVKD. V lost 10 bases and J lost 0, with 12 bases in between. The CDR3 totals 13 residues. In DNA form, the CDR3 reads TGTGCCACAACCACAGGGTACCAAGAGACCCAGTACTTC. Its translation is CATTTGYQETQYF.

The chain employs TRBV30 and TRBJ1-4, with D tentatively TRBD1 (5 bases). Trimming pared 3 bases from V and 7 bases from J, leaving 15 bases between. The CDR3 length is 14 residues. Germline lookup yields CDR1 GTSNPN and CDR2 SVGIG (reference sequence). CDR3 protein: CAWSRVSRREKLFF. The DNA for the CDR3 is TGTGCCTGGAGCAGGGTCTCCCGGCGTGAAAAACTGTTTTTT.

The sample holds one count of this clone. J is TRBJ1-2 and V is TRBV6-5; D ambiguous. Germline V gives CDR1 MNHEY, CDR2 SVGAGI. The CDR3 contains 15 residues. Trimming pared 7 bases from V and 3 bases from J, leaving 18 bases between. CDR3 amino acids: CASKQTTTTYYGYTF. In DNA form, the CDR3 reads TGTGCCAGCAAGCAAACAACGACAACGTACTATGGCTACACCTTC.

The chain has TRBV6-5 and TRBJ1-6, with 8 nucleotides matching TRBD1. CDR1 and CDR2 (germline): MNHEY, SVGAGI. The CDR3 runs 16 residues. J gave up 9 bases and V 0 bases, and 7 bases lay outside the gene matches. The CDR3 spells CASSYSPTGVGSPLHF. CDR3 DNA sequence: TGTGCCAGCAGTTACTCCCCGACAGGGGTTGGTTCACCCCTCCACTTT.

The chain uses TRBV10-2 and TRBJ2-4, with a tentative D call TRBD2 (5 bases). V was cut by 4 bases and J by 0 bases, with 10 bases left in between. This CDR3 spans 15 amino acids. Germline V lookup: CDR1 WSHSY, CDR2 SAAADI. The CDR3 DNA reads as TGCGCCAGCAGTGGCGGCGCGGGAGCCAAAAACATTCAGTACTTC. Its protein product is CASSGGAGAKNIQYF.

V gene TRBV10-2 combines with J gene TRBJ1-4; TRBD1 matches 9 bases. V dropped 3 bases and J dropped 7; count of bases not matched to a gene: 3. In germline, CDR1 is WSHSY, CDR2 SAAADI. CDR3 length: 14 amino acids. As DNA, the CDR3 is TGCGCCAGCAGTGACCAACAGGGGGCTGAAAAACTGTTTTTT. As protein: CASSDQQGAEKLFF.

The rearrangement uses TRBV2 and TRBJ1-5; D gene unclear. Germline loops: CDR1 SNHLY, CDR2 FYNNEI. The length of the CDR3 is 13 residues. V lost 3 bases and J 3 bases, leaving 6 bases between the germline ends. The CDR3 DNA follows: TGTGCCAGCAGTGATGAGGTCAATCAGCCCCAGCATTTT. It yields the protein CASSDEVNQPQHF.

The rearrangement links TRBV6-1 to TRBJ1-1; D call uncertain. Germline CDR1 reads MNHNS; CDR2 reads SASEGT. CDR3 length: 13 amino acids. Trimming removed 2 bases at V and 5 bases at J, with 9 bases between. The CDR3 nucleotides read TGTGCCAGCAGTGAAAGCCTCCGGACTGAAGCTTTCTTT. This translates into CASSESLRTEAFF.

The chain employs TRBV14 and TRBJ1-2; D is uncertain. Trimming left V 4 bases short and J 8 bases short, with 17 bases between. The CDR3 sequence is 14 residues long. CDR1 and CDR2 from the germline V gene are SGHDN and FVKESK. The CDR3 protein is CASSPVVTVGGYTF. As DNA, the CDR3 is TGTGCCAGCAGCCCCGTTGTGACTGTAGGCGGCTACACCTTC.

The chain uses TRBV6-5 and TRBJ1-2; D call uncertain. The V end was cut by 7 bases, the J end by 4 bases, with 4 bases between. Germline V lookup: CDR1 MNHEY, CDR2 SVGAGI. The CDR3 totals 10 residues. CDR3 bases: TGTGCCAGCACAGGCTATGGCTACACCTTC. As protein: CASTGYGYTF.

The chain combines TRBV15 with TRBJ2-1; 12 bases are a match to TRBD2. Looked up from germline, CDR1 is LNHNV and CDR2 is YYDKDF (reference sequence). V lost 2 bases to trimming and J lost 2 bases; unmatched junction nucleotides: 1. The CDR3 has 16 residues. DNA for the CDR3: TGTGCCACCAGCAGATCTAGCGGGGGGGCCTACAATGAGCAGTTCTTC. This sequence encodes CATSRSSGGAYNEQFF.

The chain combines TRBV28 with TRBJ1-5; D not certain. V lost 5 bases and J lost 3, with 11 bases in between. Germline values: CDR1 MDHEN, CDR2 SYDVKM. The length of the CDR3 is 14 residues. The CDR3: CASSPAQDNQPQHF. CDR3 nucleotide sequence: TGTGCCAGCAGTCCTGCTCAGGACAATCAGCCCCAGCATTTT.

This chain connects TRBV3-1 (or the pseudogene TRBV3-2) to TRBJ1-5; perhaps TRBD1 as D (5 bases). Germline CDR1 reads LGHDT; CDR2 reads YNNKEL (reference sequence). The CDR3 runs 14 residues. V shed 6 bases and J shed 7 bases, with 16 bases lying between them. DNA for the CDR3: TGTGCCAGCAGTCGGGGGGGGATGAGGCAGCCCCAGCATTTT. As protein: CASSRGGMRQPQHF.

This clone has only one observation. The chain has TRBV18 and TRBJ2-2; maybe TRBD2 (5 bases). The CDR3 covers 15 residues. Trimming took 3 bases from V and 0 from J, leaving 8 bases between them. Germline assignment: CDR1 KGHSH and CDR2 LQKENI. The CDR3 protein is CASSPQEANTGELFF. The CDR3 region has the DNA TGTGCCAGCTCACCTCAGGAGGCGAACACCGGGGAGCTGTTTTTT.

For this clone: The same CDR3 is also encoded by other DNA sequences in this sample. The chain couples TRBV18 to TRBJ2-3, with D possibly TRBD2 on 6 matching bases. The CDR3 has 14 residues. V lost 0 bases, J lost 3 bases, and 7 bases lay in between. Looked up from germline, CDR1 is KGHSH and CDR2 is LQKENI. The DNA of the CDR3 is TGTGCCAGCTCACCACCCGGGGGTACAGATACGCAGTATTTT. It is translated as CASSPPGGTDTQYF.

The chain uses TRBV7-9 and TRBJ2-5; TRBD1 agrees at 9 bases. The CDR3 sequence is 16 residues long. Germline V CDR1 and CDR2: SEHNR, FQNEAQ (reference sequence). V gave up 4 bases and J gave up 1 base; unmatched junction bases: 7. Here the CDR3 reads CASSSGQGDPQETQYF. DNA for the CDR3: TGTGCCAGCAGCTCGGGACAGGGAGACCCCCAAGAGACCCAGTACTTC.

In DNA form, the CDR3 reads TGTGCCAGCAGCTTCGGGGGGCATCCCTACGAGCAGTACTTC. Its protein product is CASSFGGHPYEQYF. The chain uses TRBV11-2 and TRBJ2-7, with D possibly being TRBD2 (7 bases). Germline V lookup: CDR1 SGHAT, CDR2 FQNNGV. The CDR3 has 14 amino acids. Trimming removed 3 bases at V and 2 bases at J, with 11 bases between.

The chain carries TRBV12-5 and TRBJ1-5; the D is unclear. The germline CDR1 and CDR2 sequences are LGHNT and FRNRAP. CDR3 length: 14 amino acids. The V gene lost 7 bases and the J gene lost 7 bases, with 17 bases spanning the gap. The DNA of the CDR3 is TGTGCTAGTGCCCCTGCCGAGGCGGGGCAGCCCCAGCATTTT. Translated, it gives CASAPAEAGQPQHF.

This sequence joins TRBV6-5 and TRBJ2-1, with TRBD2 matching over 11 bases. V lost 7 bases and J lost 5; bases outside the gene matches: 7. Looked up from germline, CDR1 is MNHEY and CDR2 is SVGAGI. CDR3 size: 15 residues. The CDR3 here is CASNIAGGPDNEQFF. The CDR3 DNA is TGTGCCAGCAACATAGCGGGGGGGCCTGACAATGAGCAGTTCTTC.